These T cell receptor beta chains were read from a single sample in a study of shared clonotypes between healthy human individuals. Sequenced by immunoSEQ multiplex PCR; TCRdb stores in-frame clones only, minus some. The sample includes 2 million to 2.5 million clones, approximately 94% of them seen just once. Sequencing input: naive CD4+ T cells sorted from blood. The receptors come from a man aged 18 to 29 in good health. Each CDR3 is given with its conserved first and last residue. Each record gives: V gene, clone size, J gene, D gene, CDR3 DNA, CDR3 protein. A D gene is named only where the DNA matches it firmly. Clone sizes are given selectively: once, few, many, or a class where the clone is expanded.

V gene: TRBV4-3
clone size: once
J gene: TRBJ1-3
D gene: -
CDR3 DNA: TGCGCCAGCAGCCATCTGGAGGGCTCTGGAAACACCATATATTTT
CDR3 protein: CASSHLEGSGNTIYF

V gene: TRBV6-5
clone size: once
J gene: TRBJ2-7
D gene: TRBD2
CDR3 DNA: TGTGCCAGCACCAGAAGGGAGGGTTACGAGCAGTACTTC
CDR3 protein: CASTRREGYEQYF

V gene: TRBV7-8
clone size: -
J gene: TRBJ2-4
D gene: TRBD2
CDR3 DNA: TGTGCCAGCAGCCCCAATAGCGGGGGCCCTTTTAGCCAAAACATTCAGTACTTC
CDR3 protein: CASSPNSGGPFSQNIQYF

V gene: TRBV5-1
clone size: -
J gene: TRBJ2-6
D gene: -
CDR3 DNA: TGCGCCAGCAGCCCTGGACCGGGGGTCTCTGGGGCCAACGTCCTGACTTTC
CDR3 protein: CASSPGPGVSGANVLTF

V gene: TRBV10-2
clone size: few
J gene: TRBJ1-1
D gene: -
CDR3 DNA: TGCGCCAGCAGTGAGTCGGTCGGGGAGGCTTTCTTT
CDR3 protein: CASSESVGEAFF

V gene: TRBV7-9
clone size: -
J gene: TRBJ1-2
D gene: TRBD1
CDR3 DNA: TGTGCCAGCAGCTTAGCGACAGGGGGCGGCTCCTATGGCTACACCTTC
CDR3 protein: CASSLATGGGSYGYTF

V gene: TRBV28
clone size: -
J gene: TRBJ1-2
D gene: -
CDR3 DNA: TGTGCCAGCAGCCCAGGCGGGAGGGGCTATGGCTACACCTTC
CDR3 protein: CASSPGGRGYGYTF

V gene: TRBV4-3
clone size: -
J gene: TRBJ2-3
D gene: -
CDR3 DNA: TGCGCCAGCAGCCAAGCTAGGAACACAGATACGCAGTATTTT
CDR3 protein: CASSQARNTDTQYF

V gene: TRBV6-1
clone size: -
J gene: TRBJ2-7
D gene: -
CDR3 DNA: TGTGCCAGCAGCCCCTCGAGACAGGACTACGAGCAGTACTTC
CDR3 protein: CASSPSRQDYEQYF

V gene: TRBV6-1
clone size: -
J gene: TRBJ1-2
D gene: -
CDR3 DNA: TGTGCCAGCAGCCGGGAAACCTATGGCTACACCTTC
CDR3 protein: CASSRETYGYTF

V gene: TRBV28
clone size: -
J gene: TRBJ1-2
D gene: TRBD1
CDR3 DNA: TGTGCCAGCAGTTCTCCACCGGGACAGACCTATGGCTACACCTTC
CDR3 protein: CASSSPPGQTYGYTF

V gene: TRBV30
clone size: -
J gene: TRBJ1-5
D gene: -
CDR3 DNA: TGTGCCTGGAGTGTTAAGACTCAGGGAAAAAATCAGCCCCAGCATTTT
CDR3 protein: CAWSVKTQGKNQPQHF

V gene: TRBV5-4
clone size: -
J gene: TRBJ1-1
D gene: -
CDR3 DNA: TGTGCCAGCAGCCCGCAGGGGAACACTGAAGCTTTCTTT
CDR3 protein: CASSPQGNTEAFF

V gene: TRBV6-5
clone size: -
J gene: TRBJ1-1
D gene: TRBD1
CDR3 DNA: TGTGCCAGCATCGACCGAGGGGGCAGGAACACTGAAGCTTTCTTT
CDR3 protein: CASIDRGGRNTEAFF

V gene: TRBV18
clone size: once
J gene: TRBJ1-1
D gene: -
CDR3 DNA: TGTGCCAGCTCATCCGGGTCTGATACTGAAGCTTTCTTT
CDR3 protein: CASSSGSDTEAFF

V gene: TRBV6-1
clone size: -
J gene: TRBJ1-4
D gene: -
CDR3 DNA: TGTGCCAGCCAGGTCCGGACATATAATGAAAAACTGTTTTTT
CDR3 protein: CASQVRTYNEKLFF

V gene: TRBV6-1
clone size: -
J gene: TRBJ2-7
D gene: -
CDR3 DNA: TGTGCCAGCAGTGAAGTGGGGAACTACGAGCAGTACTTC
CDR3 protein: CASSEVGNYEQYF

V gene: TRBV28
clone size: once
J gene: TRBJ2-7
D gene: TRBD1
CDR3 DNA: TGTGCCAGCAGTCCCACGGGACAGGCCACCTACGAGCAGTACTTC
CDR3 protein: CASSPTGQATYEQYF

V gene: TRBV9
clone size: -
J gene: TRBJ2-7
D gene: TRBD1
CDR3 DNA: TGTGCCAGCAGCCCGGGACAGGGGTCGTCCTACGAGCAGTACTTC
CDR3 protein: CASSPGQGSSYEQYF

V gene: TRBV19
clone size: -
J gene: TRBJ1-2
D gene: -
CDR3 DNA: TGTGCCAGTAGTAATAACGGGAACTATGGCTACACCTTC
CDR3 protein: CASSNNGNYGYTF

V gene: TRBV29-1
clone size: -
J gene: TRBJ2-3
D gene: -
CDR3 DNA: TGCAGCGTTGAAGGACGTGTGACGAATACGCAGTATTTT
CDR3 protein: CSVEGRVTNTQYF

V gene: TRBV9
clone size: -
J gene: TRBJ2-7
D gene: -
CDR3 DNA: TGTGCCAGCAGCCCACCGGGTAACTCCTACGAGCAGTACTTC
CDR3 protein: CASSPPGNSYEQYF

V gene: TRBV4-1
clone size: few
J gene: TRBJ1-5
D gene: -
CDR3 DNA: TGCGCCAGCAGCCCCTATACTGATAGCAATCAGCCCCAGCATTTT
CDR3 protein: CASSPYTDSNQPQHF

V gene: TRBV6-5
clone size: once
J gene: TRBJ2-1
D gene: -
CDR3 DNA: TGTGCCAGCAGTTACTCCCGAGGCGGAGCGACCTTCTTC
CDR3 protein: CASSYSRGGATFF

V gene: TRBV6-5
clone size: -
J gene: TRBJ2-5
D gene: -
CDR3 DNA: TGTGCCAGCAGTTCGTGGCGGGAAGAGACCCAGTACTTC
CDR3 protein: CASSSWREETQYF

V gene: TRBV4-3
clone size: -
J gene: TRBJ2-2
D gene: TRBD2
CDR3 DNA: TGCGCCAGCAGCCAAGGGGGGTGGCTAGCGGGTGGTACCGGGGAGCTGTTTTTT
CDR3 protein: CASSQGGWLAGGTGELFF

V gene: TRBV7-9
clone size: -
J gene: TRBJ2-7
D gene: -
CDR3 DNA: TGTGCCAGCAGCCCCCAACGCCCCACTGGCGCAGCTTCCTACGAGCAGTACTTC
CDR3 protein: CASSPQRPTGAASYEQYF

V gene: TRBV27
clone size: -
J gene: TRBJ1-2
D gene: -
CDR3 DNA: TGTGCCAGCAGTTCTAGAGTACAGGGTACTAACTATGGCTACACCTTC
CDR3 protein: CASSSRVQGTNYGYTF

V gene: TRBV7-2
clone size: -
J gene: TRBJ2-7
D gene: TRBD1
CDR3 DNA: TGTGCCAGCAGCTTGGGACAGTACTACGAGCAGTACTTC
CDR3 protein: CASSLGQYYEQYF

V gene: TRBV10-3
clone size: -
J gene: TRBJ2-7
D gene: -
CDR3 DNA: TGTGCCATCAGTGAGTCAGTCCCCCCCAGGCAGTACTTC
CDR3 protein: CAISESVPPRQYF

V gene: TRBV4-3
clone size: -
J gene: TRBJ2-3
D gene: -
CDR3 DNA: TGCGCCAGCAGCCAAGGAGCCCTAGCCAGCACAGATACGCAGTATTTT
CDR3 protein: CASSQGALASTDTQYF

V gene: TRBV6-1
clone size: -
J gene: TRBJ1-2
D gene: -
CDR3 DNA: TGTGCCAGCAGTGAAGCGGGCAGTAACTATGGCTACACCTTC
CDR3 protein: CASSEAGSNYGYTF

V gene: TRBV6-1
clone size: few
J gene: TRBJ2-7
D gene: -
CDR3 DNA: TGTGCCAGCAGGTTGAAGAGCTACGAGCAGTACTTC
CDR3 protein: CASRLKSYEQYF

V gene: TRBV6-4
clone size: -
J gene: TRBJ2-6
D gene: -
CDR3 DNA: TGTGCCAGCAGTGACGGGCTATCTGGGGCCAACGTCCTGACTTTC
CDR3 protein: CASSDGLSGANVLTF

V gene: TRBV2
clone size: -
J gene: TRBJ2-1
D gene: TRBD2
CDR3 DNA: TGTGCCAGCAGGGAGCGGGGGGGCTCCTACAATGAGCAGTTCTTC
CDR3 protein: CASRERGGSYNEQFF

V gene: TRBV15
clone size: -
J gene: TRBJ1-4
D gene: TRBD1
CDR3 DNA: TGTGCCACCAGCAAAGGACAGGGAAGTGAAAAACTGTTTTTT
CDR3 protein: CATSKGQGSEKLFF

V gene: TRBV10-3
clone size: once
J gene: TRBJ2-3
D gene: TRBD1
CDR3 DNA: TGTGCCACAACCGGGGGACAGGGCACAGATACGCAGTATTTT
CDR3 protein: CATTGGQGTDTQYF

V gene: TRBV5-4
clone size: -
J gene: TRBJ2-3
D gene: -
CDR3 DNA: TGTGCCAGCAGCTTGACCGGCTCAGATACGCAGTATTTT
CDR3 protein: CASSLTGSDTQYF

V gene: TRBV1
clone size: -
J gene: TRBJ2-7
D gene: -
CDR3 DNA: TGCACCAGCAGCCAAGACCCTGGGACAGGGGTTGGCTACGAGCAGTACTTC
CDR3 protein: CTSSQDPGTGVGYEQYF

V gene: TRBV7-7
clone size: -
J gene: TRBJ2-1
D gene: -
CDR3 DNA: TGTGCTAGCAGCTTAGACTCGCAGGGGTCCAATGAGCAGTTCTTC
CDR3 protein: CASSLDSQGSNEQFF

V gene: TRBV27
clone size: -
J gene: TRBJ2-7
D gene: TRBD2
CDR3 DNA: TGTGCCAGCAGTCCCCGGGGACTAGCGAAGGGTTACGAGCAGTACTTC
CDR3 protein: CASSPRGLAKGYEQYF

V gene: TRBV6-5
clone size: -
J gene: TRBJ1-2
D gene: -
CDR3 DNA: TGTGCCAGCAGTTACTCGGCGGGGGGGGGTAACTATGGCTACACCTTC
CDR3 protein: CASSYSAGGGNYGYTF

V gene: TRBV30
clone size: -
J gene: TRBJ2-2
D gene: TRBD1
CDR3 DNA: TGTGCCTCCGGACAGGGGAACACCGGGGAGCTGTTTTTT
CDR3 protein: CASGQGNTGELFF

V gene: TRBV5-3
clone size: -
J gene: TRBJ2-2
D gene: -
CDR3 DNA: TGTGCCAGAAGGCAACGGGAGACCCGGGAGCTGTTTTTT
CDR3 protein: CARRQRETRELFF

V gene: TRBV6-4
clone size: -
J gene: TRBJ2-7
D gene: TRBD1
CDR3 DNA: TGTGCCAGCAGTGCGGACAGGTTGTCCTACGAGCAGTACTTC
CDR3 protein: CASSADRLSYEQYF

V gene: TRBV6-5
clone size: -
J gene: TRBJ2-7
D gene: TRBD1
CDR3 DNA: TGTGCCAGCAGGGGGACAGGGGGCTACGAGCAGTACTTC
CDR3 protein: CASRGTGGYEQYF

V gene: TRBV5-4
clone size: -
J gene: TRBJ2-5
D gene: -
CDR3 DNA: TGTGCCAGCAGCTTGGCCCTGGGCAGGGGCCAGGGAGAGACCCAGTACTTC
CDR3 protein: CASSLALGRGQGETQYF

V gene: TRBV10-1
clone size: -
J gene: TRBJ2-7
D gene: -
CDR3 DNA: TGCGCCAGCAGTGGAGCCGGATCCTCCTCCGAGCAGTACTTC
CDR3 protein: CASSGAGSSSEQYF

V gene: TRBV28
clone size: -
J gene: TRBJ2-7
D gene: TRBD1
CDR3 DNA: TGTGCCAGCAGAGGACAGGGGGCTTACGAGCAGTACTTC
CDR3 protein: CASRGQGAYEQYF

V gene: TRBV11-2
clone size: -
J gene: TRBJ2-5
D gene: -
CDR3 DNA: TGTGCCAGCAGCTTAGCGGGGGTAGAACAAGAGACCCAGTACTTC
CDR3 protein: CASSLAGVEQETQYF

V gene: TRBV5-1
clone size: -
J gene: TRBJ1-4
D gene: TRBD1
CDR3 DNA: TGCGCCAGCAGCCCCGGACAGGCCACCTCAACTAATGAAAAACTGTTTTTT
CDR3 protein: CASSPGQATSTNEKLFF

V gene: TRBV28
clone size: -
J gene: TRBJ2-2
D gene: TRBD1
CDR3 DNA: TGTGCCAGCAGAACCGACAGGGTGGGGACCGGGGAGCTGTTTTTT
CDR3 protein: CASRTDRVGTGELFF

V gene: TRBV5-4
clone size: -
J gene: TRBJ1-4
D gene: TRBD1
CDR3 DNA: TGTGCCAGCAGCCCGGGACAGGGGGACGAAAAACTGTTTTTT
CDR3 protein: CASSPGQGDEKLFF

V gene: TRBV28
clone size: once
J gene: TRBJ1-5
D gene: -
CDR3 DNA: TGTGCCAGCAGTTGGGGGCAGCCCCAGCATTTT
CDR3 protein: CASSWGQPQHF

V gene: TRBV19
clone size: -
J gene: TRBJ1-5
D gene: TRBD1
CDR3 DNA: TGTGCCAGTAGTATAGAACAGGGGAGGGCTAGCAATCAGCCCCAGCATTTT
CDR3 protein: CASSIEQGRASNQPQHF

V gene: TRBV7-2
clone size: -
J gene: TRBJ2-7
D gene: TRBD2
CDR3 DNA: TGTGCCAGCAGCTTCGGCGGGAGTAGGTACGAGCAGTACTTC
CDR3 protein: CASSFGGSRYEQYF